The source of this T cell receptor beta chain is a study of blood T cell repertoires in COVID-19. As for the study in general: Sites in the United States, Italy and Spain provided acute and convalescent COVID-19 samples.

The junction had 11 bases not matched to a gene; V was cut back by 6 bases and J by 8 bases. The length of the CDR3 is 15 residues. The V gene's germline CDR1 is LNHDA and CDR2 SQIVND (reference sequence). Using immunoSEQ multiplex PCR, the repertoire was profiled, and TCRdb retains in-frame clones only, with some absent. The sample holds approximately 240,000 clones; about 80% are singletons and the top ten take about 1.3%. Material for sequencing was PBMCs or T cells enriched from blood (not recorded which). The clonotype originates from a woman aged 40-49 years with acute COVID-19. The chain employs TRBV19 and TRBJ1-2; TRBD1 aligns across 11 bases. The CDR3 spells CASRKPGQGEKGYTF. CDR3 coding DNA: TGTGCCAGTAGGAAACCGGGACAGGGGGAAAAGGGCTACACCTTC.